The 12 T cell receptor beta chains below were found in one sample sequenced in a study of blood T cell repertoires in COVID-19. Method: immunoSEQ multiplex PCR; TCRdb's copy keeps in-frame clones and lacks some. The profile shows about 70,000 clones, over 65% of them singletons. Source material: peripheral blood. The receptor set was obtained from a woman aged 70-85 years with acute or convalescent COVID-19.

J is TRBJ2-5 and V is TRBV4-2; 14 nucleotides align to TRBD2. V lost 4 bases to trimming and J lost 5 bases; unmatched junction nucleotides: 6. Germline V gene lookup returns CDR1 LGHNA and CDR2 YNFKEQ. CDR3 length: 16 amino acids. The CDR3 here is CASSLGTSGRMETQYF. CDR3 DNA sequence: TGTGCCAGCAGCCTAGGGACTAGCGGGAGAATGGAGACCCAGTACTTC.

This clone occurred once. The V call is TRBV6-5, the J call TRBJ2-7; a weak D match, TRBD1 (5 bases). The CDR3 is 15 amino acids. Trimming cost V 5 bases and J 0 bases, with 14 bases left between them. In germline, CDR1 is MNHEY, CDR2 SVGAGI. The CDR3 bases are TGTGCCAGCAGTAGCAGGGTCCAGAGCTCCTACGAGCAGTACTTC. Translating gives CASSSRVQSSYEQYF.

The chain links TRBV6-5 to TRBJ2-5; no clear D. Germline values: CDR1 MNHEY, CDR2 SVGAGI. This CDR3 has 13 amino acids. V lost 5 bases, J lost 0 bases, and 7 bases lay in between. The CDR3 bases are TGTGCCAGCAGTCTTCAGTACCAAGAGACCCAGTACTTC. Amino acids: CASSLQYQETQYF.

This sequence joins TRBV4-1 and TRBJ2-7; tentative D call: TRBD2 (5 bases). The germline V gene has CDR1 MGHRA and CDR2 YSYEKL. V lost 5 bases to trimming and J lost 0 bases, with 14 bases between them. The CDR3 spans 15 residues. The CDR3 region is CASSNRIGSSYEQYF. The CDR3 nucleotides read TGCGCCAGCAGCAATCGAATAGGGAGCTCCTACGAGCAGTACTTC.

The chain couples TRBV7-8 to TRBJ2-5, with 7 positions matching TRBD1. From germline, CDR1 is SGHVS and CDR2 FQNEAQ. J was trimmed by 5 bases and V by 2 bases; bases with no gene match: 8. This CDR3 region has 15 residues. CDR3 DNA: TGTGCCAGCAGCTTATGGGCAGGGGGTAGGGAGACCCAGTACTTC. Its protein product is CASSLWAGGRETQYF.

The chain links TRBV27 to TRBJ1-1; perhaps TRBD1 as D (6 bases). Germline V gene lookup returns CDR1 MNHEY and CDR2 SMNVEV (reference sequence). The V and J ends lost 6 bases and 5 bases respectively, with 19 bases between them. This CDR3 is 15 amino acids long. The CDR3 sequence is CASSESHRGRTEAFF. DNA for the CDR3: TGTGCCAGCAGCGAAAGTCATAGGGGGAGAACTGAAGCTTTCTTT.

This clone has more than one count but fewer than ten. The chain employs TRBV12-5 and TRBJ1-1, with D possibly TRBD1 on 6 matching bases. The CDR3 length is 11 residues. The germline V and J ends were trimmed by 6 bases and 11 bases, with 13 bases remaining between them. Looked up from germline, CDR1 is LGHNT and CDR2 is FRNRAP. The CDR3 reads CASGRGSSAFF. DNA for the CDR3: TGTGCTAGTGGAAGGGGGAGCTCCGCTTTCTTT.

The V gene is TRBV6-5, the J gene TRBJ1-5; TRBD1 matches at 7 bases. CDR1 and CDR2 from the germline V gene are MNHEY and SVGAGI. The V segment lost 5 bases and the J segment 5 bases; nucleotides outside the gene matches: 9. The CDR3 is made up of 15 amino acids. The CDR3 sequence: CASSIQGWGDQPQHF. CDR3 DNA sequence: TGTGCCAGCAGTATACAGGGGTGGGGGGATCAGCCCCAGCATTTT.

The V gene is TRBV29-1, the J gene TRBJ1-1; D not resolved. The V gene's germline CDR1 is SQVTM and CDR2 ANQGSEA. This CDR3 is 15 amino acids long. V was pared by 3 bases and J by 5 bases, with 19 bases between. The CDR3 DNA follows: TGCAGCGTTGAGACTTCATTGCGGTCGGGGACTGAAGCTTTCTTT. This gives the protein CSVETSLRSGTEAFF.

The rearrangement links TRBV9 to TRBJ2-4, with TRBD2 identical over 10 bases. Looked up from germline, CDR1 is SGDLS and CDR2 is YYNGEE. Trimming at V came to 0 bases and at J to 1 base, leaving 7 bases not matched to a gene. The CDR3 covers 18 residues. The CDR3 coding sequence is TGTGCCAGCAGCGTAGATCTAGCGGGAGTGGGGGCCAAAAACATTCAGTACTTC. Translated: CASSVDLAGVGAKNIQYF.

The chain is built from TRBV12-3 or TRBV12-4 and TRBJ2-2; D perhaps matches TRBD1 (8 bases). V was shortened by 7 bases and J by 5 bases, with 11 bases between the two germline ends. This CDR3 has 13 residues. CDR3 in DNA: TGTGCCAGCAACAGGGGGGGAACCGGGGAGCTGTTTTTT. Protein: CASNRGGTGELFF.

The table lists this clone with a count of one. CDR3 nucleotides: TGTGCCAGCAGCCGGACAGAAGTGGCTTTCTTT. It specifies CASSRTEVAFF. V usage is TRBV2 and J usage is TRBJ1-1; D is possibly TRBD1 (6 bases). CDR3 size: 11 residues. Germline lookup yields CDR1 SNHLY and CDR2 FYNNEI. Trimming left V 6 bases short and J 11 bases short, with 13 bases between.